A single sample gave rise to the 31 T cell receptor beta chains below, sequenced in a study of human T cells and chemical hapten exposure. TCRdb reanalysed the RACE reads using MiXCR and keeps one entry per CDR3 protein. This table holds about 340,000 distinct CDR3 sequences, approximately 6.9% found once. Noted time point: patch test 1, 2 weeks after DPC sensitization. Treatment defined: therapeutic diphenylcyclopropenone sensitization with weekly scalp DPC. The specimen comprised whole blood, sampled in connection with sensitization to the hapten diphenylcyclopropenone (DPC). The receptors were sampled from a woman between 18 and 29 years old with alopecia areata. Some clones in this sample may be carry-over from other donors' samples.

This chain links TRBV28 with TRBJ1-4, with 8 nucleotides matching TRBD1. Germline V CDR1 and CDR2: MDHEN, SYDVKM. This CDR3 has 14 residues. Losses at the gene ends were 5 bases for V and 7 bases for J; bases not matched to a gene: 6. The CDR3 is CASSAGTGSEKLFF. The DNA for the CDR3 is TGTGCCAGCAGTGCCGGGACAGGTAGTGAAAAACTGTTTTTT.

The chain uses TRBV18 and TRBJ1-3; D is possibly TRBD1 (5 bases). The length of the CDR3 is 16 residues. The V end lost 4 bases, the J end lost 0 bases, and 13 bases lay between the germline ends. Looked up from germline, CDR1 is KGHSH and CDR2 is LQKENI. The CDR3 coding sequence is TGTGCCAGCTCACAGTATGGGGCGATCTCTGGAAACACCATATATTTT. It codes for CASSQYGAISGNTIYF. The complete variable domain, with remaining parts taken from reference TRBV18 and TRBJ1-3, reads NAGVMQNPRHLVRRRGQEARLRCSPMKGHSHVYWYRQLPEEGLKFMVYLQKENIIDESGMPKERFSAEFPKEGPSILRIQQVVRGDSAAYFCASSQYGAISGNTIYFGEGSWLTVV.

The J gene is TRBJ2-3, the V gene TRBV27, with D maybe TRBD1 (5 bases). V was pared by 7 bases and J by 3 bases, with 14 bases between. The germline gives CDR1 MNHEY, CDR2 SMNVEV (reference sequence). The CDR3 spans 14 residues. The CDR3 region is CASTYRRATDTQYF. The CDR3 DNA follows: TGTGCCAGCACATACAGGAGAGCAACAGATACGCAGTATTTT.

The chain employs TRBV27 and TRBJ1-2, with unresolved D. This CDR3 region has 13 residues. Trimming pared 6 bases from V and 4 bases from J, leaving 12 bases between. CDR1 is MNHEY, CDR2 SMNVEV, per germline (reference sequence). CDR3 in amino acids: CASSKDGLYGYTF. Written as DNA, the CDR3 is TGTGCCAGCAGCAAAGACGGACTCTATGGCTACACCTTC.

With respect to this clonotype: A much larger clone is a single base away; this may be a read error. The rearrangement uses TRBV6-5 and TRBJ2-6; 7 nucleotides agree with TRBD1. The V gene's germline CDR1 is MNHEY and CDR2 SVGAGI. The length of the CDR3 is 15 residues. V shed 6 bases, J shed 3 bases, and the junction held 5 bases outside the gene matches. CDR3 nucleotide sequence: TGTGCCAGCAGCTTAACAGGGGTTGGGGCCAACGTCCTGACTTTC. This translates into CASSLTGVGANVLTF.

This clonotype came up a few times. This CDR3 is CASSLPGTTDTQYF. The CDR3, as DNA: TGCGCCAGCAGCCTACCCGGGACTACCGATACGCAGTATTTT. The V call is TRBV5-1, the J call TRBJ2-3; TRBD2 aligns across 7 bases. Germline V CDR1 and CDR2: SGHRS, YFSETQ. V lost 4 bases, J lost 6 bases, and 8 bases stayed unmatched. The CDR3 has 14 residues.

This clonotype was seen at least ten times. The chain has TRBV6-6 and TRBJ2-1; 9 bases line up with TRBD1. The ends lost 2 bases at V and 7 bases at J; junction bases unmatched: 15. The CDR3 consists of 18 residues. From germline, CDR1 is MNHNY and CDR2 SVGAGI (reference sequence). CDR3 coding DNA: TGTGCCAGCAGTTACCCATACGACCGGGACAGGGATCGGAATGAGCAGTTCTTC. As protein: CASSYPYDRDRDRNEQFF.

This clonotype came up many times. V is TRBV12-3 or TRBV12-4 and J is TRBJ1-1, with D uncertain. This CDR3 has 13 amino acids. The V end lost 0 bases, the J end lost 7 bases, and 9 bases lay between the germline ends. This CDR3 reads CASSLAGPGEAFF. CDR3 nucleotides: TGTGCCAGCAGTTTAGCAGGGCCCGGTGAAGCTTTCTTT.

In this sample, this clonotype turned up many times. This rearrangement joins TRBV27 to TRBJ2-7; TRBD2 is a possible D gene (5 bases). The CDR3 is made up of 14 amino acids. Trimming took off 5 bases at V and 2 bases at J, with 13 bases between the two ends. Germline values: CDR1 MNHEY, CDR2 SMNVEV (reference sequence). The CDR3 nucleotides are TGTGCCAGCAGTCCTGGAGCGGCCACCTACGAGCAGTACTTC. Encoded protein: CASSPGAATYEQYF.

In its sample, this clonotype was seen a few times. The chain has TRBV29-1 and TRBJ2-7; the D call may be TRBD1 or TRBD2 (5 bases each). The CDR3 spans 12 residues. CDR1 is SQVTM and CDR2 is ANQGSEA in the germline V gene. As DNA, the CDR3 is TGCAGTGCAGGGACCCACTCCTACGAGCAGTACTTC. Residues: CSAGTHSYEQYF.

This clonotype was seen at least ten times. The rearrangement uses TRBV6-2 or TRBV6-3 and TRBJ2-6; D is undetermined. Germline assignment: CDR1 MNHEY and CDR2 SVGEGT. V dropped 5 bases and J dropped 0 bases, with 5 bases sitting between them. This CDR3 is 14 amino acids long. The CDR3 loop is CASSPFSGANVLTF. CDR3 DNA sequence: TGTGCCAGCAGTCCGTTCTCTGGGGCCAACGTCCTGACTTTC.

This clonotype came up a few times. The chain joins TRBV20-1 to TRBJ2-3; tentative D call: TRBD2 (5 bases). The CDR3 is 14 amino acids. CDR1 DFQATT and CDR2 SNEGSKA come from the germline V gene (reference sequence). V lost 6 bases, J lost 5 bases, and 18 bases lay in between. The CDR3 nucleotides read TGCAGTGCCTCCAGCGCGGGCCTTGGAGATACGCAGTATTTT. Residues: CSASSAGLGDTQYF.

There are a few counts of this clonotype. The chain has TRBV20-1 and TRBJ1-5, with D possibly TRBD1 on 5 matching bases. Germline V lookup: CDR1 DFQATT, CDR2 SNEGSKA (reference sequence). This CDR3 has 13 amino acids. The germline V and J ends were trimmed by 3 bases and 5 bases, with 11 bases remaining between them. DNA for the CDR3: TGCAGTGCTAGTTACGGGGCGGATCAGCCCCAGCATTTT. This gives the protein CSASYGADQPQHF.

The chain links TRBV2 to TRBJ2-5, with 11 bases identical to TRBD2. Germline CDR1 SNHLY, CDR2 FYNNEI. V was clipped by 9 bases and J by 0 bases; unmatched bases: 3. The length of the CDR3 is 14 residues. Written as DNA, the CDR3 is TGTGCCAGTAGCGGGGGGGCGAACCAAGAGACCCAGTACTTC. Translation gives CASSGGANQETQYF.

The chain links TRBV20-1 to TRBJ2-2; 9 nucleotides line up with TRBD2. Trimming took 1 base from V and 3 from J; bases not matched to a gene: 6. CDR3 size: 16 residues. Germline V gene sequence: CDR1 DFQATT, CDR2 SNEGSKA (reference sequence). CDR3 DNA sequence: TGCAGTGCTAGAGGCGAGCGGGGGGAATACACCGGGGAGCTGTTTTTT. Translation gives CSARGERGEYTGELFF.

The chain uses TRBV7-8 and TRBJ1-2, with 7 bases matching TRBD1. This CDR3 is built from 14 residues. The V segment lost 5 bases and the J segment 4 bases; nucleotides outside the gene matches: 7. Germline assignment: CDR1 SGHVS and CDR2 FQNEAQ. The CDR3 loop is CASSLSRQGYGYTF. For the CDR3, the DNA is TGTGCCAGCAGCCTCTCTAGACAGGGCTATGGCTACACCTTC.

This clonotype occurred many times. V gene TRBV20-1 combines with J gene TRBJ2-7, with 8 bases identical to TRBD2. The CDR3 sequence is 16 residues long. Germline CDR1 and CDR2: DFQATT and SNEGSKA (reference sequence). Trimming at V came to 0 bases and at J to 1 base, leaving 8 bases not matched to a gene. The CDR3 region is CSARDQWGTRSYEQYF. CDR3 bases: TGCAGTGCTAGAGATCAATGGGGGACTAGGTCCTACGAGCAGTACTTC.

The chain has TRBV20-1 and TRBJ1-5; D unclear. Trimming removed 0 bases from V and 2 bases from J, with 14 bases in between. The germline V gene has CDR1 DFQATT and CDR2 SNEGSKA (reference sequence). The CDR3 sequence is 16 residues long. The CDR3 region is CSARDPRLQGNQPQHF. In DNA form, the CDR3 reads TGCAGTGCTAGAGATCCTCGGCTTCAAGGCAATCAGCCCCAGCATTTT.

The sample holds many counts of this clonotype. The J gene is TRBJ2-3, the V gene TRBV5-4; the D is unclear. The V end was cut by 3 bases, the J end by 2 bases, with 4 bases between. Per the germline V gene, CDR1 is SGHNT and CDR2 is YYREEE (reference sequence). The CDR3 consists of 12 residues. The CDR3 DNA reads TGTGCCAGCAGCTCAAACACAGATACGCAGTATTTT. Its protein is CASSSNTDTQYF.

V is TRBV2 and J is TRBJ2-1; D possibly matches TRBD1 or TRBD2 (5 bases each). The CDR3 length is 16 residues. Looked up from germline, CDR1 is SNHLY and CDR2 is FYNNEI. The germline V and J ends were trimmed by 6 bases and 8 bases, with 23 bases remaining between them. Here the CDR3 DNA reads TGTGCCAGCAGACGCGACCGGGGCAGGGAAGGCGATGAGCAGTTCTTC. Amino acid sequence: CASRRDRGREGDEQFF.

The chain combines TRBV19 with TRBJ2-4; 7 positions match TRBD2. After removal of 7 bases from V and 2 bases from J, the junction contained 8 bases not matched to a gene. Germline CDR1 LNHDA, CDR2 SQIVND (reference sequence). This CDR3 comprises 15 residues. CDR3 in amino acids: CASTPGRDPKNIQYF. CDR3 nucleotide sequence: TGTGCCAGTACCCCAGGGAGGGACCCCAAAAACATTCAGTACTTC.

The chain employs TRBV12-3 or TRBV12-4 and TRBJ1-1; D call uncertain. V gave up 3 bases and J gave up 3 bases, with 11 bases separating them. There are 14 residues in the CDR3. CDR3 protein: CASSFLISDTEAFF. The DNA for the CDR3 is TGTGCCAGCAGTTTTTTGATCAGTGACACTGAAGCTTTCTTT.

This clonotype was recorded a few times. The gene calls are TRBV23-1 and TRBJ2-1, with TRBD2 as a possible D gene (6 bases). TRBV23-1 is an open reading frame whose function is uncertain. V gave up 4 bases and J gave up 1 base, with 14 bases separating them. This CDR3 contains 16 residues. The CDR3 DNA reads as TGCGCCAGCAGTCGGGACTGGCCGGGGTCCTACAATGAGCAGTTCTTC. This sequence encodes CASSRDWPGSYNEQFF.

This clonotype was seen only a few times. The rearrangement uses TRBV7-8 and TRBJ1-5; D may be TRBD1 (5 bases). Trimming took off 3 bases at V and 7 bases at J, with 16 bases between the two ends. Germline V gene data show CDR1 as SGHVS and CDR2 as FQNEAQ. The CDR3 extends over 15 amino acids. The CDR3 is CASSFPEAGRQPQHF. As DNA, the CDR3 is TGTGCCAGCAGCTTCCCGGAAGCAGGGCGACAGCCCCAGCATTTT. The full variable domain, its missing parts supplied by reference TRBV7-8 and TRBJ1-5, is GAGVSQSPRYKVAKRGQDVALRCDPISGHVSLFWYQQALGQGPEFLTYFQNEAQLDKSGLPSDRFFAERPEGSVSTLKIQRTQQEDSAVYLCASSFPEAGRQPQHFGDGTRLSIL.

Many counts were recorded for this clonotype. CDR3 amino acids: CASNTPGDTQYF. Written as DNA, the CDR3 is TGTGCCAGCAACACCCCTGGGGATACGCAGTATTTT. The chain has TRBV12-3 or TRBV12-4 and TRBJ2-3; no clear D. Trimming left V 7 bases short and J 6 bases short, with 11 bases between. This CDR3 region has 12 residues.

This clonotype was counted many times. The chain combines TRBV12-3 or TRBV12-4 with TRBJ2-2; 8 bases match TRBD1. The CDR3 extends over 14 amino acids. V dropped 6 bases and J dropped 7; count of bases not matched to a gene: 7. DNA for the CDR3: TGTGCCAGCAGGGGACAGGTGGGCGACGGGGAGCTGTTTTTT. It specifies CASRGQVGDGELFF.

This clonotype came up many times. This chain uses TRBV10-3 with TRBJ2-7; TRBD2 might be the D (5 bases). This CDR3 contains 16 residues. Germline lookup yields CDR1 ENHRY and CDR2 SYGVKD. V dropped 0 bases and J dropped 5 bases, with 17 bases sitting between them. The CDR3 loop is CAISESMDSPLDEQYF. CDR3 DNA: TGTGCCATCAGTGAGTCTATGGACTCCCCCCTGGACGAGCAGTACTTC.

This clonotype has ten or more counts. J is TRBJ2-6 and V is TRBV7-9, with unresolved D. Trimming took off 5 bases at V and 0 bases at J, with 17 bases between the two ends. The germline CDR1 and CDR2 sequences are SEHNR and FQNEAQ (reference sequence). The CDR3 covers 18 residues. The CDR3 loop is CASSRLIRTYSGANVLTF. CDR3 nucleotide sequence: TGTGCCAGCAGCCGCCTAATCAGAACGTACTCTGGGGCCAACGTCCTGACTTTC.

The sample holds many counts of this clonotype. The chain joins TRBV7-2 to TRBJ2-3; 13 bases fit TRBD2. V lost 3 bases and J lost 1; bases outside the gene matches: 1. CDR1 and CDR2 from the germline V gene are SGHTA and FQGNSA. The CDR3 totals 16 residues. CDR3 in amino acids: CASSFGTSGGTDTQYF. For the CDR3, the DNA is TGTGCCAGCAGCTTTGGGACTAGCGGGGGCACAGATACGCAGTATTTT.

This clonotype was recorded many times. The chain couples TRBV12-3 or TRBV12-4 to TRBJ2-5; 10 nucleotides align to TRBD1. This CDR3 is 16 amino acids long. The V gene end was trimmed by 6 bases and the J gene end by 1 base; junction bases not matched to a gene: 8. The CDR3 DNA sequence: TGTGCCAGCAGCCTTAGGACAGGGGGGAGCCAAGAGACCCAGTACTTC. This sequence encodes CASSLRTGGSQETQYF.

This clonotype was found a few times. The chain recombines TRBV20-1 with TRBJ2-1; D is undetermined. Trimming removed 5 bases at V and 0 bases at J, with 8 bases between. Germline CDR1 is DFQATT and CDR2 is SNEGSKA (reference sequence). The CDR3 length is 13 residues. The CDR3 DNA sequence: TGCAGTGCTGGGGATTCCTCCTACAATGAGCAGTTCTTC. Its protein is CSAGDSSYNEQFF.